These 24 T cell receptor beta chains share one sample of origin, sequenced in a study of CD8 T cells in ankylosing spondylitis. Each CDR3 protein gets one entry after TCRdb re-called the 5' RACE reads with MiXCR. Among roughly 230,000 distinct CDR3 sequences listed, approximately 7.6% were seen once. Sequencing was performed on blood, either unsorted or a sorted T cell fraction (not recorded which). The receptor source for this set is a female donor with ankylosing spondylitis or in good health (not recorded which).

A note on this clonotype: A much larger clonotype is one base distant, so this may be a read error. This chain joins TRBV6-2 or TRBV6-3 and TRBJ1-1; 10 bases fit TRBD1. This CDR3 comprises 16 residues. Germline V CDR1 and CDR2: MNHEY, SVGEGT. The CDR3 region is CTSSYDRGRRGGEAFF. The CDR3, as DNA: TGTACCAGCAGTTATGACAGGGGGCGGAGAGGCGGTGAAGCTTTCTTT.

This clonotype showed up many times. The V and J genes are TRBV20-1 and TRBJ2-2; 10 positions agree with TRBD2. CDR3 length equals 16 residues. From germline, CDR1 is DFQATT and CDR2 SNEGSKA (reference sequence). With 6 bases clipped from V and 5 bases from J, the junction kept 12 bases outside the gene matches. CDR3 coding DNA: TGCAGTGCCCTTAGCCTAGCGGGAGTATTGACCGGGGAGCTGTTTTTT. Translated, it gives CSALSLAGVLTGELFF.

At least ten counts were recorded for this clonotype. J is TRBJ1-1 and V is TRBV20-1; the D is unclear. This CDR3 is built from 14 residues. V was trimmed by 0 bases and J by 6 bases, leaving 14 bases between them. CDR1 and CDR2 from the germline V gene are DFQATT and SNEGSKA (reference sequence). The DNA of the CDR3 is TGCAGTGCTAGAGATCTTGCCCCCCGACCTGAAGCTTTCTTT. This encodes CSARDLAPRPEAFF.

The gene calls are TRBV30 and TRBJ1-1, with D perhaps TRBD1 (5 bases). CDR3 size: 15 residues. Germline assignment: CDR1 GTSNPN and CDR2 SVGIG (reference sequence). Trimming took 4 bases from V and 1 from J, leaving 16 bases between them. As DNA, the CDR3 is TGTGCCTGGATGAGGCCACGACAGACGAACACTGAAGCTTTCTTT. As protein: CAWMRPRQTNTEAFF.

The table lists this clonotype with many counts. The V and J genes are TRBV12-3 or TRBV12-4 and TRBJ2-7; 10 bases are a match to TRBD2. This CDR3 contains 14 residues. The junction had 7 bases not matched to a gene; V was cut back by 5 bases and J by 6 bases. The CDR3 reads CASSPQGTSVEQYF. The CDR3 DNA sequence: TGTGCCAGCAGTCCCCAAGGGACTAGCGTCGAGCAGTACTTC.

The J gene is TRBJ2-1, the V gene TRBV11-2, with D tentatively TRBD2 (6 bases). The CDR3 length is 15 residues. The V end was cut by 5 bases, the J end by 6 bases, with 17 bases between. The germline gives CDR1 SGHAT, CDR2 FQNNGV. CDR3: CASSDRRDSPNEQFF. The CDR3 DNA follows: TGTGCCAGCAGCGACCGGCGGGATTCCCCCAATGAGCAGTTCTTC.

Only a few counts were recorded for this clonotype. The chain recombines TRBV4-1 with TRBJ1-3; D is unresolved. Deletions cut 0 bases from V and 1 base from J, with 7 bases between. In germline, CDR1 is MGHRA, CDR2 YSYEKL. CDR3 length: 15 residues. The CDR3 sequence is CASSQELLSGNTIYF. As DNA, the CDR3 is TGCGCCAGCAGCCAAGAGCTCCTTTCTGGAAACACCATATATTTT.

This clonotype was seen repeatedly, ten times or more. The gene calls are TRBV7-2 and TRBJ2-5, with 8 positions matching TRBD2. Germline V gene lookup returns CDR1 SGHTA and CDR2 FQGNSA. This CDR3 has 17 amino acids. V shed 3 bases and J 5 bases; nucleotides not matched to a gene: 14. As DNA, the CDR3 is TGTGCCAGCAGCTTGAGGAGCGGGAGATGGACTGAGGAGACCCAGTACTTC. Amino acids: CASSLRSGRWTEETQYF.

This clonotype was seen more than once but under ten times. J is TRBJ1-1 and V is TRBV15; 8 bases agree with TRBD1. Germline V gives CDR1 LNHNV, CDR2 YYDKDF (reference sequence). There are 16 residues in the CDR3. V lost 1 base, J lost 3 bases, and 7 bases stayed unmatched. CDR3 in DNA: TGTGCCACCAGCAGAGGCGGGACAGGTCAGGACACTGAAGCTTTCTTT. Its translation is CATSRGGTGQDTEAFF.

The table lists this clonotype with many counts. The V gene is TRBV20-1, the J gene TRBJ2-7, with 9 bases identical to TRBD1. CDR1 DFQATT and CDR2 SNEGSKA come from the germline V gene (reference sequence). Losses at the gene ends were 6 bases for V and 7 bases for J; bases not matched to a gene: 13. This CDR3 has 14 amino acids. CDR3 sequence: CSAPIPGQGPEQYF. The CDR3 coding sequence is TGCAGTGCCCCGATCCCCGGACAGGGGCCTGAGCAGTACTTC.

The sample holds many counts of this clonotype. The rearrangement links TRBV6-5 to TRBJ2-1; no reliable D call. CDR3 length: 18 residues. The V and J ends lost 0 bases and 0 bases respectively, with 15 bases between them. The germline CDR1 and CDR2 sequences are MNHEY and SVGAGI. The CDR3 reads CASSYSRLDGFSYNEQFF. CDR3 DNA: TGTGCCAGCAGTTACTCGAGGTTAGACGGCTTCTCCTACAATGAGCAGTTCTTC.

This clonotype was seen more than once but under ten times. This chain uses TRBV6-2 or TRBV6-3 with TRBJ2-2, with a tentative D call TRBD1 (5 bases). The CDR3 is 14 residues long. V shed 6 bases and J shed 2 bases, with 10 bases lying between them. The germline gives CDR1 MNHEY, CDR2 SVGEGT. The CDR3 loop reads CASRGHANTGELFF. The CDR3 nucleotides read TGTGCCAGCAGAGGACACGCAAACACCGGGGAGCTGTTTTTT.

This clonotype was observed at least ten times. This chain links TRBV6-1 with TRBJ2-1, with TRBD1 identical over 9 bases. J lost 5 bases, V lost 6 bases, and 11 bases had no gene match. Germline V CDR1 and CDR2: MNHNS, SASEGT. This CDR3 spans 16 amino acids. CDR3 in amino acids: CASSRAGTGTNNEQFF. DNA of the CDR3: TGTGCCAGCAGCCGTGCAGGGACAGGGACCAACAATGAGCAGTTCTTC.

This clonotype was seen at least ten times. This sequence joins TRBV6-2 or TRBV6-3 and TRBJ2-1; TRBD2 matches 7 bases. V lost 0 bases to trimming and J lost 0 bases; unmatched junction nucleotides: 8. The CDR3 is made up of 18 amino acids. Germline lookup yields CDR1 MNHEY and CDR2 SVGEGT. CDR3 in DNA: TGTGCCAGCAGTTACTCCCCGCTAGCGGAGAGCTCCTACAATGAGCAGTTCTTC. Translation: CASSYSPLAESSYNEQFF.

In its sample, this clonotype was seen many times. The chain uses TRBV30 and TRBJ1-2; tentative D call: TRBD1 (5 bases). Per germline, CDR1 GTSNPN and CDR2 SVGIG (reference sequence). V was pared by 2 bases and J by 3 bases, with 16 bases between. The CDR3 extends over 15 amino acids. The CDR3 DNA sequence: TGTGCCTGGAGTACCTACGACGGGGCCGACTATGGCTACACCTTC. It encodes CAWSTYDGADYGYTF.

This clonotype was recorded at least ten times. The chain couples TRBV20-1 to TRBJ2-1, with 8 positions matching TRBD1. The CDR3 is 13 residues long. Unmatched junction bases numbered 6, after V lost 4 bases and J lost 7 bases. Per the germline V gene, CDR1 is DFQATT and CDR2 is SNEGSKA (reference sequence). CDR3 sequence (DNA): TGCAGTGCTACCAGGGGGCATCCGAATGAGCAGTTCTTC. It yields the protein CSATRGHPNEQFF.

This clonotype has ten or more counts. The chain links TRBV27 to TRBJ1-1, with D possibly being TRBD1 (5 bases). Per the germline V gene, CDR1 is MNHEY and CDR2 is SMNVEV (reference sequence). V was trimmed by 10 bases and J by 4 bases, leaving 10 bases between them. The length of the CDR3 is 11 residues. In nucleotides, the CDR3 is TGTGCCACCGTGACAGTCACTGAAGCTTTCTTT. Translation gives CATVTVTEAFF.

Ten or more counts support this clonotype. The gene calls are TRBV11-2 and TRBJ1-6, with D unclear. V was cut by 5 bases and J by 7 bases, with 12 bases left in between. The CDR3 spans 14 residues. The germline CDR1 and CDR2 sequences are SGHAT and FQNNGV. CDR3 sequence: CASSHWAENSPLHF. The CDR3 DNA sequence: TGTGCCAGCAGCCACTGGGCCGAGAATTCACCCCTCCACTTT. Full variable domain (missing parts from reference TRBV11-2 and TRBJ1-6): EAGVAQSPRYKIIEKRQSVAFWCNPISGHATLYWYQQILGQGPKLLIQFQNNGVVDDSQLPKDRFSAERLKGVDSTLKIQPAKLEDSAVYLCASSHWAENSPLHFGNGTRLTVT.

There are many counts of this clonotype. This chain connects TRBV12-3 or TRBV12-4 to TRBJ1-4, with D unclear. Trimming cost V 5 bases and J 8 bases, with 9 bases left between them. The CDR3 runs to 12 residues. The CDR3: CASSNPREKLFF. The CDR3 coding sequence is TGTGCCAGCAGTAATCCCAGAGAAAAACTGTTTTTT.

This clonotype was seen many times. The chain employs TRBV4-3 and TRBJ2-2; 12 nucleotides align to TRBD1. V was pared by 3 bases and J by 4 bases, with 6 bases of the junction left unmatched. The CDR3 runs 17 residues. Germline assignment: CDR1 LGHNA and CDR2 YSLEER. Written as DNA, the CDR3 is TGCGCCAGCAGCCAGATAGGGACAGGGGGCTTCACCGGGGAGCTGTTTTTT. It is translated as CASSQIGTGGFTGELFF.

This clonotype occurred many times. The chain carries TRBV4-3 and TRBJ1-1; D possibly corresponds to TRBD1 (6 bases). The V and J ends lost 0 bases and 0 bases respectively, with 14 bases between them. Germline V gene data show CDR1 as LGHNA and CDR2 as YSLEER. CDR3 size: 17 residues. The CDR3 sequence is CASSQDGGRGVNTEAFF. The CDR3 DNA sequence: TGCGCCAGCAGCCAAGATGGGGGGCGGGGGGTGAACACTGAAGCTTTCTTT.

This clonotype occurred many times. V is TRBV10-3 and J is TRBJ2-7; the match to TRBD1 covers 10 bases. The germline V gene encodes CDR1 ENHRY and CDR2 SYGVKD. The trim removed 5 bases at V and 2 bases at J, leaving 3 bases unmatched. The CDR3 runs 14 residues. CDR3 protein: CAISPGQGPYEQYF. CDR3 nucleotide sequence: TGTGCCATCAGTCCGGGACAGGGGCCCTACGAGCAGTACTTC.

This clonotype was picked up many times. The chain combines TRBV10-3 with TRBJ2-3, with 8 nucleotides matching TRBD2. Germline V gene data show CDR1 as ENHRY and CDR2 as SYGVKD. CDR3 length: 17 amino acids. V dropped 2 bases and J dropped 12; count of bases not matched to a gene: 19. In DNA form, the CDR3 reads TGTGCCATCAGTGAGCCGGTGACCGGGACTAGTCCCGTCCTTCAGTATTTT. It codes for CAISEPVTGTSPVLQYF.

The CDR3 loop is CASSLVAGASGDTQYF. The CDR3 coding sequence is TGTGCCAGCAGCTTAGTAGCGGGAGCCTCGGGGGATACGCAGTATTTT. The chain carries TRBV7-6 and TRBJ2-3; 9 nucleotides agree with TRBD2. V dropped 1 base and J dropped 6; count of bases not matched to a gene: 8. There are 16 residues in the CDR3. The germline V gene encodes CDR1 SGHVS and CDR2 FNYEAQ.